This T cell receptor beta chain was recorded in a study of blood T cell repertoires in COVID-19. Overall study: Spain, Italy and the United States supplied samples that represented acute and convalescent COVID-19. T cells, B-cell-depleted T cells, or PBMCs supplied cDNA or gDNA.

Trimming at V came to 0 bases and at J to 2 bases, leaving 2 bases not matched to a gene. CDR1 SGHNT and CDR2 YYREEE come from the germline V gene (reference sequence). This CDR3 has 15 amino acids. Original data processing: The authors estimated nucleated cell counts from reference gene primer amplification. The protocol was immunoSEQ multiplex PCR, while the TCRdb copy is restricted to in-frame clones and leaves out a portion. That table is the source of V, J and clone size, and D and trimming were worked out from the DNA. The sample shows under 350,000 clones, 85% to 90% of them seen only once. The receptor comes from a man in his 70s with acute or convalescent COVID-19. The rearrangement links TRBV5-4 to TRBJ2-1; 7 nucleotides align to TRBD2. Specimen: peripheral blood. Written as DNA, the CDR3 is TGTGCCAGCAGCTTGGCGGGACTAACCTACAATGAGCAGTTCTTC. As protein: CASSLAGLTYNEQFF.